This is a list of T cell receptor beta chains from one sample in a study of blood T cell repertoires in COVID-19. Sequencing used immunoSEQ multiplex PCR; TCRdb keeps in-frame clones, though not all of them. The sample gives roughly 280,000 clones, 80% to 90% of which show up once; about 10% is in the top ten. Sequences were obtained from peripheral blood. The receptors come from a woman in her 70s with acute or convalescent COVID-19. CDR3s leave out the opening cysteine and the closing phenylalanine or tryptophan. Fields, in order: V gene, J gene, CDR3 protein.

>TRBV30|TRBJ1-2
AWMPGNNYGYT
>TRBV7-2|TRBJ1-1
ASSAQGIRAF
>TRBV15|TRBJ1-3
ATSRDRGSGNTIY
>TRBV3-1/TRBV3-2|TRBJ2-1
ASSQRGTLGHEQF
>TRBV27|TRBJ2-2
ASSLRQALFTGELF
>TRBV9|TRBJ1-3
ASSVTVLTGNTIY
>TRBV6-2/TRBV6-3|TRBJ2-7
ASSRGQGGEQY
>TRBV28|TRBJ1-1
ASTAGVGFAF
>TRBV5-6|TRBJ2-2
ASSRRTAGELF
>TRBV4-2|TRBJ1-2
ASSQPSQGTNYGYT
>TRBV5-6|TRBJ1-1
ASSLGTANTEAF
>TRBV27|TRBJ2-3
ASSLGWAGNVGDTQY
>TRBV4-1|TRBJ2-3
ASSLDYESQY
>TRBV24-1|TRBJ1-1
ATSDFNRVAF
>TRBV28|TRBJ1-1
ASWGQLGHTEAF
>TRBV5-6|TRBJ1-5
ASSLGDQPQH
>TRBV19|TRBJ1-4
ASTQGFEKLF
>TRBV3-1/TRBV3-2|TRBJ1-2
ASSQDRTGAGGYT
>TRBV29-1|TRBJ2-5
SARGSSFQETQY
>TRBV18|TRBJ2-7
ASSALAGYPYEQY
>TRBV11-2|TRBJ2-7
ASSFTSLYEQY
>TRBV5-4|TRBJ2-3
ASSSKRLTSGADTQY
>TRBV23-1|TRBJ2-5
ASSHRTGKQETQY
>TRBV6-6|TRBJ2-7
ASRKDRESFYEQY
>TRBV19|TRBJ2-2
ASSISGANTGELF
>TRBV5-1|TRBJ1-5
ASSPLSGGNQPQH
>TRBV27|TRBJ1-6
ASSLSTVGSPLH
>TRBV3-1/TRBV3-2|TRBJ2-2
ASSPGTGDFGELF
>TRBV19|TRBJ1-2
ASSTGYGYT
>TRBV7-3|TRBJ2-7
ASSYGTGSEQY
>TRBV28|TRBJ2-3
ASSSDRNSRTDTQY
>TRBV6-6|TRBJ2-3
ASITRQGTDTQY
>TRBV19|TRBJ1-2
ASSGQGTANYGYT
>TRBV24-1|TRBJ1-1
ATRQSREGEAF
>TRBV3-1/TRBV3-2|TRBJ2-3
ASSPMTGGADTQY
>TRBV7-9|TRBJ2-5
ASSQSGGLETQY
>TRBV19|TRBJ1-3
ASTPFETGTFSGNTIY
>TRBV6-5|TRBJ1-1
ASSYRVGAGEAF
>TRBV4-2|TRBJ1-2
ASSPGGGGKGYT
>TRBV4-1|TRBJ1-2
ASSQAVVNYGYT
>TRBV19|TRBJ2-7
ASSIGRAGQRYEQY
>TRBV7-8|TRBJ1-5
ASSLTGVNQPQH
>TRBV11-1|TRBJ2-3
ASSYIRGGPTDTQY
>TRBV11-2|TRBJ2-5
ASSSTSGGGETQY
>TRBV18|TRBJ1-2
ASSPLLVPGQGAKGYT
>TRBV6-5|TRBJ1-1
ASSYSPEERAF
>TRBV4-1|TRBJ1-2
ASSQARTVFT
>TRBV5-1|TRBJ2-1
ASSLVQGGSYNEQF
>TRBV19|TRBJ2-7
ACSLEDSHEQY
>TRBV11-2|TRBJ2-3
ASSRRGPSTDTQY